The clone carrying this T cell receptor (beta chain) was recorded a few times. What it binds is not known. Trimming pared 2 bases from V and 2 bases from J, leaving 16 bases between. The CDR3 spans 16 residues. Germline V CDR1 and CDR2: MNHEY, SVGAGI. The data are from a study of response to subunit inactivated influenza vaccine. General observations from the study: Few new T cells, the authors suggested, are recruited by each seasonal influenza vaccination.

TCRdb fed the RT-PCR reads into MiXCR, producing one record per CDR3 protein. The sample yields some 160,000 distinct CDR3 sequences, 11% seen once. This sequence originates from a man aged 45-65 years who received an inactivated influenza vaccine. Sequenced material: non-naive T cells sorted from PBMCs, taken 45 days after vaccination. The rearrangement uses TRBV6-5 and TRBJ2-7; weak D call: TRBD2 (5 bases). The CDR3 spells CASSYRAEGGPYEQYF. The CDR3 coding sequence is TGTGCCAGCAGTTACCGAGCGGAAGGCGGCCCCTACGAGCAGTACTTC.